This note documents a single TCR beta chain sequence. This entry belongs to a study of blood T cell repertoires in COVID-19. Background on the study: COVID-19 samples from acute and convalescent phases originated in the United States, Italy and Spain. T cells, B-cell-depleted T cells, or PBMCs provided the cDNA or gDNA that served as material.

Germline-derived CDR1 and CDR2 are SGHAT and FQNNGV. CDR3 size: 15 residues. Trimming removed 2 bases from V and 10 bases from J, with 15 bases in between. In the source study's methods: Estimates of nucleated cell counts were drawn from the amplification of reference gene primers. Assay: immunoSEQ multiplex PCR; the TCRdb copy retains only in-frame clones and omits some. D and trimming were read from the DNA, whereas the V and J calls and clone size are those reported in that table. The table includes roughly 140,000 clones, more than 75% detected once. V gene TRBV11-2 combines with J gene TRBJ1-6, with D perhaps matching TRBD1 (5 bases). The receptor's source is a man in his sixties with acute or convalescent COVID-19. Sequenced material: peripheral blood. The CDR3 loop is CASSLSGTGESPLHF. The CDR3 DNA reads as TGTGCCAGCAGCTTATCCGGGACTGGGGAATCACCCCTCCACTTT.